The 25 T cell receptor beta chains in this list originate from one sample, sequenced in a study of Graves' ophthalmopathy and Graves' hyperthyroidism (dated by TCRdb to the late 2010s). Sequencing relied on an Illumina HiSeq 2000. TCR beta CDR3 regions were amplified from RNA transcripts for repertoire sequencing. The first round was an RT-PCR using HTBI primers with the Qiagen OneStep RT-PCR kit, and this first round was followed by a second-round multiplex PCR, then size selection and purification. TCRdb trimmed public reads at Q25 via fastp, called clones via MiXCR and kept in-frame beta chains. Entries are consolidated by CDR3 protein sequence, retaining the most common genes and DNA. The table for this sample lists about 550,000 distinct CDR3 sequences; under 45% of them were counted only once. Roughly 4.5% of the sample is taken by the ten largest. The material sequenced was peripheral blood or thyroid tissue (not recorded which). Source of these receptors: an adult man with Graves' hyperthyroidism.

Remarks on this clonotype: This may be a read error: a much more frequent sequence differs by one nucleotide. This is likely a read error, given that the CDR3 carries no conserved phenylalanine or tryptophan at its end. The CDR3: CASSYGLASAYEQYL. CDR3 nucleotides: TGCGCCAGCAGCTATGGACTAGCGTCCGCCTACGAGCAGTACCTC. This chain links TRBV5-1 with TRBJ2-7; 9 bases align to TRBD2. V lost 3 bases, J lost 2 bases, and 6 bases stayed unmatched. The CDR3 length is 15 residues. The germline V gene has CDR1 SGHRS and CDR2 YFSETQ.

This clonotype was detected ten times or more. The chain carries TRBV6-5 and TRBJ1-1; 7 positions agree with TRBD1. V lost 5 bases and J lost 8; bases outside the gene matches: 8. Germline CDR1 reads MNHEY; CDR2 reads SVGAGI. The CDR3 has 13 residues. The CDR3 here is CASSEHRGQEAFF. The CDR3 bases are TGTGCCAGCAGTGAACACAGGGGCCAAGAAGCTTTCTTT.

The table lists this clonotype with many counts. V gene TRBV27 combines with J gene TRBJ2-5, with D unresolved. In germline, CDR1 is MNHEY, CDR2 SMNVEV (reference sequence). The CDR3 contains 13 residues. Trimming took off 7 bases at V and 5 bases at J, with 14 bases between the two ends. DNA for the CDR3: TGTGCCAGCACGGGTGGGATCAGGGAGACCCAGTACTTC. Amino acids: CASTGGIRETQYF.

The table lists this clonotype with many counts. V usage is TRBV7-2 and J usage is TRBJ2-5, with D perhaps TRBD2 (6 bases). The V gene lost 5 bases and the J gene lost 7 bases, with 14 bases spanning the gap. CDR3 size: 13 residues. Germline CDR1 reads SGHTA; CDR2 reads FQGNSA. In DNA, the CDR3 is TGTGCCAGCAGCGTTACTAGCTCCGGGACCCAGTACTTC. Translating gives CASSVTSSGTQYF.

About this clonotype: Given the absence of the conserved phenylalanine or tryptophan at the CDR3 end, a read error is likely. The limits of the CDR3 on the DNA are not certain, so only TCRdb's listed CDR3 is given. The chain has TRBV29-1 and TRBJ2-5; the DNA was not used to check the table's D call, TRBD2. Counting both end residues, the CDR3 totals 10 amino acids. Germline loops: CDR1 SQVTM, CDR2 ANQGSEA. CDR3 amino acids: CSVLLRALTS.

V and J are TRBV6-6 and TRBJ1-3; TRBD1 is a possible D gene (5 bases). This CDR3 has 16 residues. Germline V CDR1 and CDR2: MNHNY, SVGAGI (reference sequence). Trimming stripped 5 bases from V and 0 bases from J, with 14 bases between. CDR3 in amino acids: CASSVSTGSSGNTIYF. In DNA, the CDR3 is TGTGCCAGCAGTGTCAGCACAGGTAGCTCTGGAAACACCATATATTTT.

There are a few counts of this clonotype. The rearrangement links TRBV5-4 to TRBJ2-7, with 7 positions matching TRBD2. The ends lost 2 bases at V and 2 bases at J; junction bases unmatched: 4. Germline V gene lookup returns CDR1 SGHNT and CDR2 YYREEE (reference sequence). This CDR3 is 14 amino acids long. Here the CDR3 reads CASSFLGGTYEQYF. CDR3 bases: TGTGCCAGCAGCTTTCTCGGGGGGACCTACGAGCAGTACTTC.

The chain couples TRBV10-1 to TRBJ2-7; TRBD1 matches at 10 bases. The germline gives CDR1 WNHNN, CDR2 SYGVQD (reference sequence). V lost 3 bases to trimming and J lost 5 bases; unmatched junction nucleotides: 7. The CDR3 runs 15 residues. The CDR3 is CASSDTGTGVNEQYF. The CDR3 DNA follows: TGCGCCAGCAGTGACACCGGGACAGGGGTAAACGAGCAGTACTTC.

Regarding this clonotype: This may stem from a read error, because a much larger clone lies one nucleotide away. DNA for the CDR3: TGTGCCAGCGGGATAGTCAGGGCACTGAACACTGGAGCTTTCTTT. This gives the protein CASGIVRALNTGAFF. The chain recombines TRBV7-9 with TRBJ1-1, with D perhaps matching TRBD1 (5 bases). The CDR3 is 15 amino acids. CDR1 is SEHNR and CDR2 is FQNEAQ in the germline V gene (reference sequence).

A few counts support this clonotype. The rearrangement links TRBV2 to TRBJ2-7; D is unresolved. This CDR3 spans 13 amino acids. Germline CDR1 is SNHLY and CDR2 is FYNNEI. Trimming removed 4 bases at V and 1 base at J, with 8 bases between. The CDR3 DNA follows: TGTGCCAGCAGTGCGACAAGATCCTACGAGCAGTACTTC. This gives the protein CASSATRSYEQYF.

In its sample, this clonotype was seen many times. The chain carries TRBV20-1 and TRBJ1-5; D call uncertain. The V end lost 3 bases, the J end lost 0 bases, and 12 bases lay between the germline ends. Germline-derived CDR1 and CDR2 are DFQATT and SNEGSKA (reference sequence). This CDR3 is 15 amino acids long. CDR3 protein: CSASRGSNSNQPQHF. For the CDR3, the DNA is TGCAGTGCTAGCCGAGGGAGTAATAGCAATCAGCCCCAGCATTTT.

With respect to this clonotype: This clone may be a read error of a much larger clone one base away. For the CDR3, the DNA is TGTGCCAGCAGCCTCGAACCGGGACAGGTAACCGGGGAGCTGTTTTTT. Its translation is CASSLEPGQVTGELFF. The chain has TRBV7-9 and TRBJ2-2; 8 positions match TRBD1. V shed 5 bases and J 5 bases; nucleotides not matched to a gene: 10. The CDR3 spans 16 residues. CDR1 is SEHNR and CDR2 is FQNEAQ in the germline V gene (reference sequence).

This clonotype was detected many times. This chain uses TRBV2 with TRBJ1-2; maybe TRBD1 (6 bases). Germline values: CDR1 SNHLY, CDR2 FYNNEI. The CDR3 is 14 residues long. Trimming shortened V by 0 bases and J by 8 bases, and 13 bases separated the two germline ends. The CDR3 coding sequence is TGTGCCAGCAGTGAAGCTCGGGGGGCATTGGGCTACACCTTC. It translates to CASSEARGALGYTF.

This clonotype came up many times. This CDR3 is CASSFTHPAGNQPQHF. As DNA, the CDR3 is TGTGCCAGCAGCTTTACTCACCCTGCTGGCAATCAGCCCCAGCATTTT. The chain has TRBV7-8 and TRBJ1-5; D unresolved. Trimming shortened V by 3 bases and J by 2 bases, and 14 bases separated the two germline ends. CDR3 length: 16 residues. Germline values: CDR1 SGHVS, CDR2 FQNEAQ.

The V and J genes are TRBV30 and TRBJ1-2, with TRBD1 matching over 9 bases. Looked up from germline, CDR1 is GTSNPN and CDR2 is SVGIG (reference sequence). The CDR3 is 16 residues long. The V gene end was trimmed by 0 bases and the J gene end by 6 bases; junction bases not matched to a gene: 11. The CDR3 region has the DNA TGTGCCTGGAGTGTATGGACAGGGGTCGTCCAGGATGGCTACACCTTC. Translated, it gives CAWSVWTGVVQDGYTF.

The chain carries TRBV30 and TRBJ2-6, with D uncertain. There are 15 residues in the CDR3. The germline gives CDR1 GTSNPN, CDR2 SVGIG (reference sequence). V was shortened by 0 bases and J by 2 bases, with 8 bases between the two germline ends. CDR3 loop: CAWSVPGAGANVLTF. In DNA, the CDR3 is TGTGCCTGGAGTGTACCTGGGGCTGGGGCCAACGTCCTGACTTTC. The full variable domain, in which reference TRBV30 and TRBJ2-6 provide the parts outside the CDR3, is SQTIHQWPATLVQPVGSPLSLECTVEGTSNPNLYWYRQAAGRGLQLLFYSVGIGQISSEVPQNLSASRPQDRQFILSSKKLLLSDSGFYLCAWSVPGAGANVLTFGAGSRLTVL.

The chain employs TRBV2 and TRBJ2-7, with 7 positions matching TRBD1. The DNA end lines up better with TRBJ2-1; the J call may be wrong. The CDR3 has 12 amino acids. Germline CDR1 SNHLY, CDR2 FYNNEI. DNA for the CDR3: TGTGCCAGAAACAGGGGTGGGAATGAGCAGTTCTTC. Translating it yields CARNRGGNEQFF.

Details on this clonotype: This could be a read error, since a much larger clone is one nucleotide away. This rearrangement joins TRBV29-1 to TRBJ1-3; unclear D gene. The CDR3 extends over 13 amino acids. CDR1 is SQVTM, CDR2 ANQGSEA, per germline. This chain's CDR3 is CSARVGTRNTIYF. As DNA, the CDR3 is TGCAGTGCTAGAGTGGGTACGAGAAACACCATATATTTT. The full variable domain, completed using reference TRBV29-1 and TRBJ1-3, is SAVISQKPSRDICQRGTSLTIQCQVDSQVTMMFWYRQQPGQSLTLIATANQGSEATYESGFVIDKFPISRPNLTFSTLTVSNMSPEDSSIYLCSARVGTRNTIYFGEGSWLTVV.

This clonotype has ten or more counts. The chain employs TRBV12-3 or TRBV12-4 and TRBJ1-1, with D possibly TRBD1 on 5 matching bases. There are 14 residues in the CDR3. V was pared by 1 base and J by 11 bases, with 17 bases between. The chain's CDR3 is CASSLDDRPPVAFF. CDR3 in DNA: TGTGCCAGCAGTTTAGACGACAGACCCCCCGTGGCTTTCTTT.

This clonotype was detected many times. The V call is TRBV10-3, the J call TRBJ2-7; D may be TRBD1 or TRBD2 (5 bases each). Germline CDR1 is ENHRY and CDR2 is SYGVKD. The CDR3 contains 14 residues. V dropped 6 bases and J dropped 3 bases, with 15 bases sitting between them. CDR3 region: CAISFFGDDYEQYF. CDR3 bases: TGTGCCATCAGCTTTTTTGGGGACGACTACGAGCAGTACTTC.

On this clonotype: A much larger clone is a single base away; this may be a read error. The chain carries TRBV20-1 and TRBJ2-5; 11 bases align to TRBD2. Per germline, CDR1 DFQATT and CDR2 SNEGSKA (reference sequence). The ends lost 3 bases at V and 5 bases at J; junction bases unmatched: 11. This CDR3 has 16 amino acids. The CDR3 loop reads CSASPGLAASRETQYF. The CDR3 DNA follows: TGCAGTGCTAGTCCGGGACTAGCGGCCTCCCGGGAGACCCAGTACTTC.

The chain uses TRBV29-1 and TRBJ1-5; TRBD1 matches at 8 bases. CDR1 and CDR2 (germline): SQVTM, ANQGSEA. The CDR3 runs to 13 residues. The CDR3 is CSSGQGLNQPQHF. The CDR3 nucleotides read TGCAGTTCCGGACAGGGCCTAAATCAGCCCCAGCATTTT.

Ten or more counts support this clonotype. The CDR3 DNA reads TGTGCCAGCAGCGTAGCTCTGACAACCGAAGCTTTCTTT. This translates into CASSVALTTEAFF. The chain uses TRBV9 and TRBJ1-1; D uncertain. The CDR3 spans 13 residues. Trimming cost V 0 bases and J 8 bases, with 11 bases left between them. Germline lookup yields CDR1 SGDLS and CDR2 YYNGEE.

Details on this clonotype: One base away lies a much larger clone, so this may be a sequencing read error. The rearrangement links TRBV5-6 to TRBJ2-5; no clear D. CDR3 size: 14 residues. CDR1 and CDR2 from the germline V gene are SGHDT and YYEEEE. CDR3 loop: CASSLGVIQEIQYF. The CDR3 DNA reads as TGTGCCAGCAGCTTGGGCGTCATTCAAGAGATCCAGTACTTC. Full variable domain (rest looked up from reference TRBV5-6 and TRBJ2-5): DAGVTQSPTHLIKTRGQQVTLRCSPKSGHDTVSWYQQALGQGPQFIFQYYEEEERQRGNFPDRFSGHQFPNYSSELNVNALLLGDSALYLCASSLGVIQEIQYFGPGTRLLVL.

This clonotype was seen repeatedly, ten times or more. This chain connects TRBV10-3 to TRBJ2-5; the match to TRBD1 covers 8 bases. The CDR3 covers 13 residues. The germline V gene has CDR1 ENHRY and CDR2 SYGVKD. V dropped 4 bases and J dropped 5; count of bases not matched to a gene: 3. CDR3 nucleotides: TGTGCCATCAGTGTCGACAGGGGTGAGACCCAGTACTTC. It codes for CAISVDRGETQYF.